This entry describes one T cell receptor beta chain. Its antigen remains unidentified. The junction does not match germline at one end; this may be a read error. Per germline, CDR1 SSHAT and CDR2 FNYEAQ (reference sequence). The CDR3 runs to 17 residues. This PCR relied on a set of 60 Vbeta primers and 13 Jbeta primers. The data were produced by immunoSEQ multiplex PCR, yet TCRdb's version contains in-frame clones alone and is incomplete. Counted here are 110,000 to 150,000 clones, roughly 80% occurring once; the ten biggest clones make up 4% to 6%. This record comes from a study of cytomegalovirus exposure and HLA in healthy donors. The study's findings and limits: Accounts indicate the classifier identified cytomegalovirus status with strong specificity and sensitivity. The study recorded some 160 TCR beta chains that were cytomegalovirus-associated. The study reported that TCR beta sequences accurately predicted HLA-A and HLA-B alleles in most subjects.

There were likely unrecorded immune exposures, though donors were nominally healthy when sampled. The specimen was PBMCs. The sequence was collected from a woman between 50 and 59 years old in good health and CMV-seronegative. This chain joins TRBV7-7 and TRBJ2-5, with D possibly matching TRBD2 (9 bases). CDR3 sequence reads: CASSLAGAGGSQETQYF. The CDR3, as DNA: TGTGCTAGCAGCTTAGCGGGGGCAGGGGGCTCCCAAGAGACCCAGTACTTC.